The clone carrying this T cell receptor beta chain is a singleton in its sample. The V gene's germline CDR1 is MNHEY and CDR2 SVGAGI. The CDR3 is made up of 14 amino acids. V was pared by 7 bases and J by 7 bases, with 7 bases of the junction left unmatched. PCR employed 60 Vbeta and 13 Jbeta primers. The table came from immunoSEQ multiplex PCR; TCRdb's copy has only in-frame clones and leaves some out. The sample shows around 81,000 clones, 63% of them seen only once. This sample was taken from a study of cytomegalovirus exposure and HLA in healthy donors. The clonotype was recovered from a man in his thirties or forties in good health and CMV-seropositive. The chain recombines TRBV6-5 with TRBJ2-1; 10 positions match TRBD2. Sequencing was done on a sample of PBMCs. The DNA of the CDR3 is TGTGCCAGCAAGACGGCTAGCGGGAGTAATGAGCAGTTCTTC. This codes for CASKTASGSNEQFF.